This TCR beta chain was sequenced during a study of T-cell memory formation after mild COVID-19. Study-wide findings and caveats: Some clones that responded were present in memory (sampled pre-infection), which suggests cross-reactive memory joined. While clones contracting from day 15 to 85 were balanced between CD4 and CD8, later expanders leaned CD4+.

TCRdb reprocessed the 5' RACE reads with MiXCR, giving one entry per CDR3 protein. The sample contains some 320,000 distinct CDR3 sequences, less than 20% of which appear only once. CDR1 is MNHEY, CDR2 SVGEGT, per germline. The V and J ends lost 2 bases and 9 bases respectively, with 7 bases between them. There are 12 residues in the CDR3. In the case of this clonotype: Its antigen is currently unknown.

The sample taken for sequencing was PBMCs or a T cell subset sorted from them (not recorded which). The chain is built from TRBV6-2 or TRBV6-3 and TRBJ2-2; D gene uncertain. The TCR originated in a man between 18 and 35 years old who had mild COVID-19 (a few samples of this study predate the infection). Cell type and time point are not known. CDR3 bases: TGTGCCAGCAGTTACCCTCGAAGGGAGCTGTTTTTT. It is translated as CASSYPRRELFF.